This passage covers 24 T cell receptor beta chains from one sample sequenced in a study of T cell repertoires in cytomegalovirus infection. TCRdb used MiXCR to reprocess the reads, holding one entry per CDR3 protein. The sample holds nearly 450,000 distinct CDR3 sequences, roughly 31% seen once. What was sequenced was PBMCs. The source is a human donor in good health (CMV status not recorded). Some clones in this sample may be carry-over from other donors' samples.

The genes are TRBV6-5 and TRBJ2-2; 11 positions agree with TRBD1. The germline gives CDR1 MNHEY, CDR2 SVGAGI. After removal of 6 bases from V and 7 bases from J, the junction contained 10 bases not matched to a gene. The CDR3 covers 16 residues. The CDR3 loop is CASSLPWTGGLGELFF. The CDR3 nucleotides read TGTGCCAGCAGCCTACCCTGGACAGGGGGCCTCGGGGAGCTGTTTTTT.

The gene calls are TRBV6-1 and TRBJ2-1, with D possibly called TRBD1 or TRBD2 (6 bases each). The CDR3 is made up of 16 amino acids. Deletions cut 2 bases from V and 7 bases from J, with 18 bases between. Germline V CDR1 and CDR2: MNHNS, SASEGT. The CDR3 protein is CASSESSWGARNEQFF. Written as DNA, the CDR3 is TGTGCCAGCAGTGAATCCTCGTGGGGGGCGCGGAATGAGCAGTTCTTC.

Points on this clonotype: At one end the junction does not follow the germline gene, possibly because of a read error. V and J are TRBV11-2 and TRBJ2-5, with a tentative D call TRBD2 (6 bases). Looked up from germline, CDR1 is SGHAT and CDR2 is FQNNGV. The CDR3 totals 15 residues. CDR3 bases: TGTTCCAGCAGCTTAATGGGTGGAGGGGTGGGGACCCAGTACTTC. This codes for CSSSLMGGGVGTQYF. The full variable domain, in which reference TRBV11-2 and TRBJ2-5 provide the parts outside the CDR3, is EAGVAQSPRYKIIEKRQSVAFWCNPISGHATLYWYQQILGQGPKLLIQFQNNGVVDDSQLPKDRFSAERLKGVDSTLKIQPAKLEDSAVYLCSSSLMGGGVGTQYFGPGTRLLVL.

The chain carries TRBV5-5 and TRBJ2-7, with D unresolved. The germline V and J ends were trimmed by 4 bases and 4 bases, with 12 bases remaining between them. Looked up from germline, CDR1 is SGHKS and CDR2 is YYEKEE (reference sequence). The CDR3 covers 13 residues. CDR3 in DNA: TGTGCCAGCAGCCCCGGACCGGTATACGAGCAGTACTTC. This sequence encodes CASSPGPVYEQYF.

This clonotype was counted many times. This chain links TRBV6-1 with TRBJ2-5; the match to TRBD2 covers 9 bases. This CDR3 contains 16 residues. Germline V CDR1 and CDR2: MNHNS, SASEGT. The V segment lost 1 base and the J segment 1 base; nucleotides outside the gene matches: 4. The CDR3 DNA reads as TGTGCCAGCAGTGAAGGGGTTAGCGGGGGCCAAGAGACCCAGTACTTC. Translated: CASSEGVSGGQETQYF.

The table lists this clonotype with many counts. The J gene is TRBJ1-1, the V gene TRBV7-9; no firm D call. The CDR3 length is 17 residues. The V gene's germline CDR1 is SEHNR and CDR2 FQNEAQ (reference sequence). V lost 3 bases to trimming and J lost 8 bases, with 25 bases between them. CDR3: CASSFFGINRPLPEAFF. The CDR3, as DNA: TGTGCCAGCAGCTTTTTCGGCATAAATCGGCCTCTACCCGAAGCTTTCTTT.

J is TRBJ1-3 and V is TRBV4-3; no firm D call. Germline V lookup: CDR1 LGHNA, CDR2 YSLEER. V lost 1 base and J lost 3, with 7 bases in between. The CDR3 consists of 14 residues. CDR3 amino acids: CASSQGGGGNTIYF. The CDR3, as DNA: TGCGCCAGCAGCCAAGGGGGAGGTGGAAACACCATATATTTT.

V gene TRBV2 combines with J gene TRBJ1-2; TRBD1 might be the D (5 bases). CDR1 SNHLY and CDR2 FYNNEI come from the germline V gene. The germline V and J ends were trimmed by 3 bases and 4 bases, with 18 bases remaining between them. This CDR3 is built from 16 residues. The CDR3 region has the DNA TGTGCCAGCAGTGAGGGGCAGGCCCCGCGTGGCTATGGCTACACCTTC. Protein sequence: CASSEGQAPRGYGYTF. The full variable domain, its missing parts supplied by reference TRBV2 and TRBJ1-2, is EPEVTQTPSHQVTQMGQEVILRCVPISNHLYFYWYRQILGQKVEFLVSFYNNEISEKSEIFDDQFSVERPDGSNFTLKIRSTKLEDSAMYFCASSEGQAPRGYGYTFGSGTRLTVV.

This clonotype showed up many times. The chain joins TRBV7-9 to TRBJ2-5; D tentatively fits TRBD1 or TRBD2 (7 bases each). Trimming took 4 bases from V and 1 from J, leaving 19 bases between them. CDR1 is SEHNR, CDR2 FQNEAQ, per germline (reference sequence). This CDR3 contains 17 residues. CDR3 in amino acids: CASSSPGGQIIQETQYF. CDR3 bases: TGTGCCAGCAGCTCCCCGGGGGGACAGATTATCCAAGAGACCCAGTACTTC.

This clonotype showed up just a few times. The J gene is TRBJ1-2, the V gene TRBV4-1; D is unresolved. Germline V gives CDR1 MGHRA, CDR2 YSYEKL. The CDR3 runs to 14 residues. Trimming removed 0 bases from V and 8 bases from J, with 13 bases in between. The CDR3 sequence is CASSQDGRASGYTF. The DNA of the CDR3 is TGCGCCAGCAGCCAAGATGGTAGGGCGTCCGGCTACACCTTC.

The chain recombines TRBV12-3 or TRBV12-4 with TRBJ2-4; tentatively, D is TRBD2 (5 bases). CDR3 length: 15 residues. Trimming shortened V by 5 bases and J by 0 bases, and 11 bases separated the two germline ends. CDR3: CASSVGEIAKNIQYF. The CDR3 DNA follows: TGTGCCAGCAGTGTTGGGGAGATAGCCAAAAACATTCAGTACTTC.

Points on this clonotype: A junction boundary mismatches the germline segment, possibly from a read error. CDR3 sequence: CASGTEAIF. DNA for the CDR3: TGTGCCAGCGGCACTGAAGCTATCTTT. V gene TRBV12-3 or TRBV12-4 combines with J gene TRBJ1-1; D unresolved. The CDR3 loop spans 9 amino acids.

This clonotype came up many times. V and J are TRBV7-2 and TRBJ1-4; D is perhaps TRBD1 (5 bases). Trimming took off 0 bases at V and 8 bases at J, with 7 bases between the two ends. Germline assignment: CDR1 SGHTA and CDR2 FQGNSA. The CDR3 totals 13 residues. The CDR3 nucleotides read TGTGCCAGCAGCTTAGCCAGGGCGGAAAAACTGTTTTTT. Translation gives CASSLARAEKLFF.

The chain employs TRBV7-3 and TRBJ2-6; D might be TRBD1 (6 bases). Deletions cut 3 bases from V and 0 bases from J, with 12 bases between. The V gene's germline CDR1 is SGHTA and CDR2 FQGTGA. The CDR3 covers 17 residues. The CDR3 here is CASSFRGPHSGANVLTF. DNA for the CDR3: TGTGCCAGCAGCTTCAGGGGTCCCCACTCTGGGGCCAACGTCCTGACTTTC.

The rearrangement joins TRBV6-5 to TRBJ1-4; the D is unclear. The CDR3 is 15 amino acids. Germline V CDR1 and CDR2: MNHEY, SVGAGI. V shed 2 bases and J shed 8 bases, with 15 bases lying between them. Here the CDR3 reads CASSYRHDSYEKLFF. The CDR3 DNA reads TGTGCCAGCAGTTACCGGCACGATTCATACGAAAAACTGTTTTTT.

This clonotype was recorded at least ten times. The V gene is TRBV7-2, the J gene TRBJ1-5, with D possibly matching TRBD1 (5 bases). This CDR3 contains 15 residues. The V gene lost 6 bases and the J gene lost 5 bases, with 17 bases spanning the gap. Germline V CDR1 and CDR2: SGHTA, FQGNSA. CDR3 nucleotide sequence: TGTGCCAGCAGGCCCGTGGGCAGGGCGGATCAGCCCCAGCATTTT. It codes for CASRPVGRADQPQHF.

This clonotype was seen a few times. The rearrangement links TRBV27 to TRBJ1-1; TRBD1 matches 9 bases. The ends lost 6 bases at V and 4 bases at J; junction bases unmatched: 9. CDR3 length: 15 amino acids. Germline V gene data show CDR1 as MNHEY and CDR2 as SMNVEV (reference sequence). The CDR3 loop is CASRPPGQGPTEAFF. For the CDR3, the DNA is TGTGCCAGCAGACCCCCGGGACAGGGACCCACTGAAGCTTTCTTT.

As regards this clonotype: The CDR3 does not end in the conserved phenylalanine or tryptophan, so this is likely a read error. The chain combines TRBV7-2 with TRBJ2-7; 8 bases are a match to TRBD2. CDR1 and CDR2 from the germline V gene are SGHTA and FQGNSA. This CDR3 contains 14 residues. V was clipped by 2 bases and J by 3 bases; unmatched bases: 3. The CDR3 nucleotides read TGTGCCAGCAGCTTATCGGGGGGGAACTACGAGCAGTACTGC. This sequence encodes CASSLSGGNYEQYC.

This clonotype came up once. This chain connects TRBV6-6 to TRBJ1-1; perhaps TRBD1 as D (5 bases). V lost 6 bases to trimming and J lost 8 bases, with 13 bases between them. From germline, CDR1 is MNHNY and CDR2 SVGAGI (reference sequence). This CDR3 has 12 amino acids. CDR3 sequence: CASREWGLEAFF. CDR3 nucleotides: TGTGCCAGCAGAGAATGGGGCTTAGAAGCTTTCTTT.

A few counts support this clonotype. CDR3 DNA: TGCGCCAGCAGCCAAGTGGTTATACAATCGGCCGGGGAGCTGTTTTTT. It yields the protein CASSQVVIQSAGELFF. V usage is TRBV4-1 and J usage is TRBJ2-2, with D uncertain. Germline CDR1 is MGHRA and CDR2 is YSYEKL. The V end lost 1 base, the J end lost 6 bases, and 15 bases lay between the germline ends. CDR3 length: 16 residues.

A remark on this clonotype: A much larger clone sits a single nucleotide away, making a read error possible. This rearrangement joins TRBV7-9 to TRBJ2-5, with 7 bases aligning to TRBD1. Germline V gene lookup returns CDR1 SEHNR and CDR2 FQNEAQ (reference sequence). The CDR3 is 14 amino acids. Written as DNA, the CDR3 is TGTGCCAGCAGCTTTACAGGGGACCAAGAGACCAAGTACTTC. This sequence encodes CASSFTGDQETKYF.

The table lists this clonotype with a few counts. The CDR3 reads CASSSGLADVNEQFF. DNA of the CDR3: TGTGCCAGCAGCTCCGGACTAGCGGACGTCAATGAGCAGTTCTTC. The gene calls are TRBV5-4 and TRBJ2-1, with 10 bases fitting TRBD2. This CDR3 has 15 residues. V was pared by 3 bases and J by 6 bases, with 6 bases of the junction left unmatched. The germline CDR1 and CDR2 sequences are SGHNT and YYREEE (reference sequence).

The rearrangement links TRBV20-1 to TRBJ2-1; unclear D gene. Trimming left V 2 bases short and J 6 bases short, with 11 bases between. Looked up from germline, CDR1 is DFQATT and CDR2 is SNEGSKA (reference sequence). The CDR3 contains 13 residues. Here the CDR3 reads CSARSGPGNEQFF. DNA of the CDR3: TGCAGTGCTAGATCCGGGCCCGGCAATGAGCAGTTCTTC.

The J gene is TRBJ1-3, the V gene TRBV19; D not certain. Deletions cut 9 bases from V and 1 base from J, with 19 bases between. The germline V gene has CDR1 LNHDA and CDR2 SQIVND (reference sequence). This CDR3 is built from 16 residues. For the CDR3, the DNA is TGTGCCAGCCATCCTCTTTTGGGGTCGTCTGGAAACACCATATATTTT. Translated, it gives CASHPLLGSSGNTIYF.